This is a list of T cell receptor beta chains from one sample in a study of regulatory T cells in long-lasting Graves disease. MiXCR, applied by TCRdb to the multiplex PCR reads, yields one record per CDR3 protein. The sample has some 450,000 distinct CDR3 sequences, about 25% seen once. Sequenced material: peripheral blood mononuclear cells (PBMCs), taken when the disease was refractory, from a patient treated with antithyroid drugs. The receptors here all came from a female donor with Graves disease. Each CDR3 is given with its conserved first and last residue. The D gene is left open where the match is weak. Size is omitted from some rows. Given values are once, few, many or a class for expanded clones.

TRBJ2-7 TRBD2 many TRBV2 CASDTSGSYEQYF TGTGCCAGCGATACAAGCGGGAGTTACGAGCAGTACTTC
TRBJ2-1 TRBD2 NA TRBV2 CASSDTAGEGEQFF TGTGCCAGCAGTGACACAGCGGGAGAGGGTGAGCAGTTCTTC
TRBJ2-7 TRBD1 NA TRBV15 CATSGQGYTYEQYF TGTGCCACCAGTGGACAGGGTTATACCTACGAGCAGTACTTC
TRBJ2-5 TRBD2 NA TRBV2 CASSTASGRVGETQYF TGTGCCAGCAGTACCGCTAGCGGGAGGGTAGGAGAGACCCAGTACTTC
TRBJ2-5 NA many TRBV5-6 CASSSSAHSGTQETQYF TGTGCCAGCAGCTCCTCCGCTCACTCCGGGACACAAGAGACCCAGTACTTC
TRBJ1-1 NA NA TRBV7-2 CASSLEFGRQAFF TGTGCCAGCAGCTTAGAATTCGGCAGACAAGCTTTCTTT
TRBJ1-2 NA NA TRBV4-1 CASSQVPRPRGYTF TGCGCCAGCAGCCAAGTTCCGAGACCAAGGGGCTACACCTTC
TRBJ2-2 NA few TRBV24-1 CATSDLPRGDTGELFF TGTGCCACCAGTGATTTACCCAGGGGTGACACCGGGGAGCTGTTTTTT
TRBJ2-7 NA many TRBV18 CASSPGHSYEQYF TGTGCCAGCAGCCCGGGACATTCATACGAGCAGTACTTC
TRBJ1-3 NA NA TRBV2 CASSSNPVSGNTIYF TGTGCCAGCAGCTCGAACCCGGTCTCTGGAAACACCATATATTTT
TRBJ2-5 NA NA TRBV5-1 CASSLQGFLETQYF TGCGCCAGCAGCTTACAGGGCTTCTTGGAGACCCAGTACTTC
TRBJ1-1 NA few TRBV18 CASSPRDGRSLNTEAFF TGTGCCAGCTCACCAAGGGACGGCCGGAGTCTGAACACTGAAGCTTTCTTT
TRBJ1-4 TRBD1 many TRBV15 CATSRDVQGADEKLFF TGTGCCACCAGCAGAGATGTCCAGGGGGCAGATGAAAAACTGTTTTTT
TRBJ1-1 NA once TRBV19 CASSPKQGGNTEAFF TGTGCCAGTAGCCCCAAACAGGGTGGGAACACTGAAGCTTTCTTT
TRBJ1-1 NA NA TRBV5-1 CASSLGEQNTEAFF TGCGCCAGCAGCTTGGGTGAACAGAACACTGAAGCTTTCTTT
TRBJ2-7 NA few TRBV18 CASSPQRLSYEQYF TGTGCCAGCTCACCTCAAAGACTCTCCTACGAGCAGTACTTC
TRBJ1-1 NA many TRBV6-2/TRBV6-3 CASSYGTMNTEAFF TGTGCCAGCAGTTACGGGACAATGAACACTGAAGCTTTCTTT
TRBJ1-1 NA few TRBV29-1 CSVEGQLLGTEAFF TGCAGCGTTGAAGGACAGCTCCTGGGCACTGAAGCTTTCTTT
TRBJ1-4 NA NA TRBV7-2 CAGSRPLPDGSRTGANEKLFF TGTGCCGGCAGCCGTCCCCTCCCTGACGGCTCGAGAACGGGAGCTAATGAAAAACTGTTTTTT
TRBJ2-5 TRBD2 many TRBV7-9 CASSHNSAVSGRVKTQYF TGTGCCAGCAGCCACAACTCGGCGGTTAGCGGGAGAGTAAAGACCCAGTACTTC
TRBJ2-2 NA many TRBV6-1 CASSAPTTGELFF TGTGCCAGCAGTGCCCCCACCACCGGGGAGCTGTTTTTT
TRBJ1-1 NA many TRBV25-1 CASSRGRSTEAFF TGTGCCAGCAGTAGGGGCAGGAGCACTGAAGCTTTCTTT